The rows below give T cell receptor beta chains drawn from one sample of a study of T cells expressing NK-cell markers. TCRdb re-called the 5' RACE reads; one entry per CDR3 protein, DNA not given. The listing records around 470,000 distinct CDR3 sequences. The sample consisted of blood T cells: a sorted CD56 or NKG2C T cell subset, CD4+ or CD8+ T cells, or bulk PBMC T cells (not recorded which). Every receptor here comes from a woman in her 50s in good health. CDR3s include the opening cysteine and the closing phenylalanine or tryptophan. Each record gives: V gene, J gene, CDR3 protein.

v_gene: TRBV10-3; j_gene: TRBJ2-1; CDR3aa: CAISPMGFPPSDEQFF
v_gene: TRBV10-3; j_gene: TRBJ2-5; CDR3aa: CAIRAGVGETQYF
v_gene: TRBV15; j_gene: TRBJ2-7; CDR3aa: CATSRDQLALSSYEQYF
v_gene: TRBV10-3; j_gene: TRBJ2-5; CDR3aa: CATGLGFGETQYF
v_gene: TRBV10-1; j_gene: TRBJ2-3; CDR3aa: CASSELGGSRSDTQYF
v_gene: TRBV5-6; j_gene: TRBJ2-3; CDR3aa: CASIEEGRAGNTQYF
v_gene: TRBV5-6; j_gene: TRBJ1-2; CDR3aa: CASSSTLPPNYGYTF
v_gene: TRBV7-2; j_gene: TRBJ2-7; CDR3aa: CASSFTSGTSGGEQYF
v_gene: TRBV2; j_gene: TRBJ1-4; CDR3aa: CASSIRVSNEKLFF
v_gene: TRBV6-6; j_gene: TRBJ2-7; CDR3aa: CASSIGVPPEQYF
v_gene: TRBV12-3/TRBV12-4; j_gene: TRBJ2-1; CDR3aa: CASSSRTGILDNEQFF
v_gene: TRBV5-5; j_gene: TRBJ2-5; CDR3aa: CASSFDSLFETQYF
v_gene: TRBV20-1; j_gene: TRBJ2-6; CDR3aa: CSAGEAGANVLTF
v_gene: TRBV25-1; j_gene: TRBJ2-1; CDR3aa: CASTERGNWYNEQFF
v_gene: TRBV12-3/TRBV12-4; j_gene: TRBJ2-1; CDR3aa: CASRRTGTSEIGGFF
v_gene: TRBV5-1; j_gene: TRBJ2-4; CDR3aa: CASSVAASGSIQYF
v_gene: TRBV12-3/TRBV12-4; j_gene: TRBJ1-6; CDR3aa: CASSARVSPLHF
v_gene: TRBV7-9; j_gene: TRBJ2-3; CDR3aa: CASGAGVGADTQYF
v_gene: TRBV10-3; j_gene: TRBJ2-1; CDR3aa: CAISEDGTSGYEQFF
v_gene: TRBV4-1; j_gene: TRBJ2-2; CDR3aa: CASSQGRARTGELFF
v_gene: TRBV18; j_gene: TRBJ2-5; CDR3aa: CASSPKDGEQETQYF
v_gene: TRBV11-2; j_gene: TRBJ2-3; CDR3aa: CASSLTGEGADTQYF
v_gene: TRBV24-1; j_gene: TRBJ2-2; CDR3aa: CATSALGGTGELFF
v_gene: TRBV4-1; j_gene: TRBJ2-7; CDR3aa: CASSQVNAYEQYF
v_gene: TRBV18; j_gene: TRBJ2-1; CDR3aa: CASSPGQGIREQFF
v_gene: TRBV19; j_gene: TRBJ2-1; CDR3aa: CARPSGSLYNEQFF
v_gene: TRBV12-3/TRBV12-4; j_gene: TRBJ1-1; CDR3aa: CASSSWGAGNTEAFF
v_gene: TRBV2; j_gene: TRBJ2-1; CDR3aa: CASSEAAGRYNEQFF
v_gene: TRBV29-1; j_gene: TRBJ2-4; CDR3aa: CSVPDRQGEYF
v_gene: TRBV10-3; j_gene: TRBJ2-3; CDR3aa: CAISMTSGRTDTQYF
v_gene: TRBV20-1; j_gene: TRBJ2-3; CDR3aa: CSAPGASAFSTDTQYF
v_gene: TRBV14; j_gene: TRBJ1-1; CDR3aa: CASSPGREMNTEAFF
v_gene: TRBV30; j_gene: TRBJ2-7; CDR3aa: CAWNGAGGPLASEQYF
v_gene: TRBV5-1; j_gene: TRBJ2-1; CDR3aa: CASSLSRPNNEQFF
v_gene: TRBV7-9; j_gene: TRBJ2-6; CDR3aa: CASSLGGAGANVLTF
v_gene: TRBV25-1; j_gene: TRBJ2-7; CDR3aa: CASRTGGTYEQYF
v_gene: TRBV7-8; j_gene: TRBJ2-5; CDR3aa: CASRQRQGARTQYF